These T cell receptor beta chains were read from a single sample in a study of blood T cells in healthy people across ages. TCRdb called the 5' RACE reads again in MiXCR, with one record for every CDR3 protein. The sample has 750,000 to 950,000 distinct CDR3 sequences, about 28% seen once. These records were also assigned to another study, of T cells of mothers and their children.

The sequencing sample was made of blood. The source of these receptors is a woman between 40 and 50 years old in good health. Both conserved end residues are part of each CDR3. A D gene is named only where the DNA matches it firmly. Only some rows state a clone size, as once, few, many or a class for expanded clones.

d_call j_call clone_size v_call cdr3_aa cdr3_nt
- TRBJ1-5 - TRBV28 CASRPGGGPQHF TGTGCCAGCAGGCCGGGGGGCGGCCCCCAGCATTTT
- TRBJ2-3 - TRBV11-3 CASSYGNTDTQYF TGTGCCAGCAGCTATGGAAACACAGATACGCAGTATTTT
- TRBJ2-7 many TRBV29-1 CGVPGTLNGHEQYF TGCGGCGTTCCCGGGACCCTTAACGGACACGAGCAGTACTTC
- TRBJ1-4 - TRBV27 CASSLRGRSEYEKLFF TGTGCCAGCAGCCTGCGGGGACGGTCTGAGTATGAAAAACTGTTTTTT
- TRBJ2-5 - TRBV3-1 CASSQDLGTQYF TGTGCCAGCAGCCAAGATCTGGGGACCCAGTACTTC
- TRBJ1-3 - TRBV28 CASSLLGGAGNTIYF TGTGCCAGCAGTTTGTTGGGAGGGGCTGGAAATACCATATATTTT
TRBD2 TRBJ2-3 few TRBV20-1 CSAWGQRGAPDTQYF TGCAGTGCTTGGGGCCAGCGGGGGGCTCCGGATACGCAGTATTTT
- TRBJ1-1 few TRBV4-3 CASSQDHTVMEAFF TGCGCCAGCAGCCAAGATCACACTGTGATGGAAGCTTTCTTT
TRBD1 TRBJ2-1 few TRBV20-1 CSANTGTAISEQFF TGCAGTGCCAACACCGGGACAGCGATTTCTGAGCAGTTCTTC
- TRBJ2-2 few TRBV2 CASREGAGTGELFF TGTGCCAGCAGGGAGGGCGCGGGCACCGGGGAGCTGTTTTTT
- TRBJ2-7 - TRBV28 CATTGTPPYEQYF TGTGCCACTACCGGGACTCCCCCCTACGAGCAGTACTTC
- TRBJ2-7 few TRBV3-1 CASSQQTISYEQYF TGTGCCAGCAGCCAACAGACTATCTCCTACGAGCAGTACTTC
TRBD2 TRBJ2-5 many TRBV10-3 CAISDPGGAYQETQYF TGTGCCATCAGTGACCCCGGGGGGGCGTACCAAGAGACCCAGTACTTC
- TRBJ1-1 - TRBV5-6 CASSSPYLQWTNTEAFF TGTGCCAGCAGCTCCCCGTATTTGCAGTGGACGAACACTGAAGCTTTCTTT
- TRBJ1-1 - TRBV29-1 CSVWWSSAEAFF TGCAGCGTTTGGTGGTCTTCGGCTGAAGCTTTCTTT
- TRBJ2-1 few TRBV12-5 CASGLVSRRGEYNEQFF TGTGCTAGTGGTTTGGTAAGCCGGAGGGGGGAATACAATGAGCAGTTCTTC
TRBD1 TRBJ1-4 - TRBV7-9 CASSRSGTGYEKLFF TGTGCCAGCAGCCGTTCCGGGACAGGGTATGAAAAACTGTTTTTT
- TRBJ2-7 - TRBV9 CASSSRDGQLYNEQYF TGTGCCAGCAGCTCACGGGACGGACAGCTCTACAATGAGCAGTACTTC
- TRBJ2-3 - TRBV19 CASNIRLGSDTQYF TGTGCCAGTAACATCCGTCTGGGGTCAGATACGCAGTATTTT
- TRBJ1-1 few TRBV6-1 CASSEVHRNTEAFF TGTGCCAGCAGTGAAGTGCACAGGAACACTGAAGCTTTCTTT
- TRBJ1-2 many TRBV29-1 CSASLQYGYTF TGCAGCGCCTCTTTACAGTATGGCTACACCTTC
- TRBJ2-2 few TRBV5-1 CASSLEGHGTNTGELFF TGCGCCAGCAGCTTGGAAGGGCACGGGACTAACACCGGGGAGCTGTTTTTT
- TRBJ2-5 many TRBV24-1 CATSVGHQETQYF TGTGCCACCAGTGTAGGCCACCAAGAGACCCAGTACTTC
TRBD2 TRBJ2-3 - TRBV28 CASTPGGAGSTDTQYF TGTGCCAGCACGCCGGGGGGAGCGGGGTCCACAGATACGCAGTATTTT
- TRBJ2-2 few TRBV2 CASSVQTNTGELFF TGTGCCAGCAGTGTTCAGACGAACACCGGGGAGCTGTTTTTT
TRBD1 TRBJ1-4 - TRBV18 CASSPGTGGYEKLFF TGTGCCAGCTCACCAGGGACAGGAGGGTACGAAAAACTGTTTTTT
- TRBJ2-7 many TRBV12-5 CASGLTLSGRDRPYEQYF TGTGCTAGTGGCCTCACATTATCTGGCCGGGACCGACCCTACGAGCAGTACTTC
TRBD1 TRBJ1-1 - TRBV7-9 CASSLGQGAWTEAFF TGTGCCAGCAGCTTAGGACAGGGGGCTTGGACTGAAGCTTTCTTT
- TRBJ1-4 - TRBV29-1 CSVWRNEKLFF TGCAGCGTATGGAGAAACGAAAAACTGTTTTTT
- TRBJ2-5 many TRBV27 CASSLSRGETQYF TGTGCCAGCAGTTTATCGCGGGGAGAGACCCAGTACTTC
TRBD1 TRBJ1-1 many TRBV10-3 CAISAGGPTEAFF TGTGCCATCAGTGCAGGGGGGCCAACTGAAGCTTTCTTT
TRBD1 TRBJ1-1 many TRBV30 CAWRSRTGRPETEAFF TGTGCCTGGAGGTCGAGGACAGGGCGGCCTGAGACTGAAGCTTTCTTT
TRBD1 TRBJ1-3 - TRBV4-2 CASSQLGGLSGNTRYF TGTGCCAGCAGCCAGCTAGGGGGCCTCTCTGGAAACACCAGATATTTT
- TRBJ2-1 - TRBV5-1 CASSLSFSDEQFF TGCGCCAGCAGCTTGAGCTTCAGCGATGAGCAGTTCTTC
- TRBJ2-5 - TRBV4-3 CASSQDRWGREGQETQYF TGCGCCAGCAGCCAAGATAGGTGGGGGCGAGAGGGGCAAGAGACCCAGTACTTC
- TRBJ2-1 few TRBV29-1 CSVDLLGFTYNEQFF TGCAGCGTTGATTTGCTAGGGTTCACTTACAATGAGCAGTTCTTC
TRBD1 TRBJ2-7 - TRBV29-1 CSVVGQGIGEQYF TGCAGCGTTGTAGGACAGGGGATAGGCGAGCAGTACTTC
- TRBJ2-5 - TRBV20-1 CSAGPQGIRGETQYF TGCAGTGCTGGACCCCAGGGGATTAGAGGAGAGACCCAGTACTTC
- TRBJ1-2 many TRBV29-1 CSVVPGHYGYTF TGCAGCGTTGTTCCGGGGCACTATGGCTACACCTTC
TRBD1 TRBJ2-1 - TRBV28 CASSRDRARQNSYEQFF TGTGCCAGCAGTCGAGACAGGGCACGACAGAATTCCTACGAGCAGTTCTTC
TRBD2 TRBJ2-7 - TRBV7-7 CASATSGRAPGIYEQYF TGTGCTAGCGCTACTAGCGGGAGGGCCCCAGGCATATACGAGCAGTACTTC
- TRBJ1-3 - TRBV2 CASGSAGNTIYF TGTGCCAGCGGGTCGGCTGGAAACACCATATATTTT
- TRBJ2-1 - TRBV15 CATSRDSAGASYNEQFF TGTGCCACCAGCAGAGATTCGGCAGGGGCCTCCTACAATGAGCAGTTCTTC
- TRBJ1-1 - TRBV7-8 CASSPFRAARSNTEAFF TGTGCCAGCAGCCCCTTCCGGGCAGCAAGGTCAAACACTGAAGCTTTCTTT
TRBD1 TRBJ1-1 few TRBV18 CASSPATGGSLQAFF TGTGCCAGCTCACCAGCGACAGGGGGCTCCTTGCAAGCTTTCTTT
TRBD2 TRBJ2-1 many TRBV7-2 CASSLSPTLAGGRGSNEQFF TGTGCCAGCAGCTTATCCCCGACACTAGCGGGGGGGCGCGGTTCAAATGAGCAGTTCTTC
TRBD1 TRBJ2-7 many TRBV29-1 CSTRTGSYEQYF TGCAGCACCCGGACAGGGTCCTACGAGCAGTACTTC
- TRBJ2-5 many TRBV7-2 CASSASRGNQETQYF TGTGCCAGCAGCGCGAGCAGGGGAAACCAAGAGACCCAGTACTTC
TRBD2 TRBJ2-1 - TRBV7-2 CASSLVSLAVYNEQFF TGTGCCAGCAGCTTAGTCTCCCTAGCGGTCTACAATGAGCAGTTCTTC
- TRBJ1-2 - TRBV20-1 CSVGWVNYGYTF TGCAGTGTCGGCTGGGTTAACTATGGCTACACCTTC
TRBD1 TRBJ2-6 many TRBV10-3 CAISARSGGSGANVLTF TGTGCCATCAGTGCACGGTCAGGGGGCTCTGGGGCCAACGTCCTGACTTTC
TRBD1 TRBJ2-7 - TRBV20-1 CSARGGTGGSYNEQYF TGCAGTGCTAGAGGTGGGACAGGAGGTTCCTACAATGAGCAGTACTTC
- TRBJ2-7 many TRBV20-1 CSAPPRSSYEQYF TGCAGCGCCCCACCTAGGAGCTCCTACGAGCAGTACTTC
TRBD2 TRBJ2-7 - TRBV4-1 CASSQPSGAATYEQYF TGCGCCAGCAGCCAACCAAGCGGGGCCGCTACCTACGAGCAGTACTTC
TRBD1 TRBJ2-7 many TRBV28 CASVPGQYYEQYF TGTGCCAGCGTCCCGGGACAGTACTACGAGCAGTACTTC